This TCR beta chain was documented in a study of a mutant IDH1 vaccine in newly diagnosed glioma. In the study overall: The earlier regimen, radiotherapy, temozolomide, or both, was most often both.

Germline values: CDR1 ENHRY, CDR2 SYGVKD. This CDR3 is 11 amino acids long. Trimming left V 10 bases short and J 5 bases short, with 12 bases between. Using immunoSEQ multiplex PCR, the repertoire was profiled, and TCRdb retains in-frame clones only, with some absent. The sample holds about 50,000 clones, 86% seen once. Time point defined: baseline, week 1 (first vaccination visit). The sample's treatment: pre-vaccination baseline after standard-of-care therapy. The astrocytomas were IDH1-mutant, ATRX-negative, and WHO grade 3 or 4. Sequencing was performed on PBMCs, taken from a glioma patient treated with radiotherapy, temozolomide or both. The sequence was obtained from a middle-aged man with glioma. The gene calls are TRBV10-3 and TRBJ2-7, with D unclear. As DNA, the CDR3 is TGTGCCACCACCGTGGGAAACGAGCAGTACTTC. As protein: CATTVGNEQYF.